Below are 32 T cell receptor beta chains sequenced from a single sample in a study of T-cell reconstitution after alpha-beta-depleted transplantation in children. For TCRbeta, the library was prepared with unique molecular identifiers. TCRdb called the PCR reads again in MiXCR, with one record for every CDR3 protein. The table lists around 500,000 distinct CDR3 sequences, 23% of them singletons. The source was PBMCs, mostly from graft donor cells, collected 360 days after TCRalphabeta/CD19-depleted stem cell transplant. These receptor sequences come from a boy under two years old who had a stem cell transplant for acute myeloid leukemia, so the T cells may come from the graft donor.

This chain connects TRBV12-5 to TRBJ2-7, with TRBD2 identical over 8 bases. The CDR3 contains 14 residues. From germline, CDR1 is LGHNT and CDR2 FRNRAP. Trimming removed 4 bases from V and 3 bases from J; junction bases left unmatched: 5. The chain's CDR3 is CASGSSGRDYEQYF. DNA for the CDR3: TGTGCTAGTGGTTCTAGCGGGCGAGACTACGAGCAGTACTTC.

There are a few counts of this clonotype. The chain employs TRBV20-1 and TRBJ1-5; 12 bases match TRBD1. The V gene end was trimmed by 5 bases and the J gene end by 1 base; junction bases not matched to a gene: 9. Germline loops: CDR1 DFQATT, CDR2 SNEGSKA (reference sequence). CDR3 length: 17 amino acids. The CDR3 loop is CSASSGTGGVSNQPQHF. CDR3 nucleotides: TGCAGTGCTTCCTCCGGGACAGGGGGCGTCAGCAATCAGCCCCAGCATTTT.

This clonotype was counted a few times. The chain employs TRBV6-1 and TRBJ2-5; 13 positions match TRBD2. Germline values: CDR1 MNHNS, CDR2 SASEGT. V lost 7 bases, J lost 2 bases, and 7 bases stayed unmatched. CDR3 length: 16 amino acids. The CDR3 loop reads CASTLGLAGDQETQYF. CDR3 coding DNA: TGTGCCAGCACTCTAGGACTAGCGGGGGATCAAGAGACCCAGTACTTC.

This clonotype was counted a few times. The chain uses TRBV6-5 and TRBJ2-1; possibly TRBD1 for D (5 bases). CDR3 size: 13 residues. With 5 bases removed from V and 3 bases from J, the gap between germline ends came to 8 bases. CDR1 MNHEY and CDR2 SVGAGI come from the germline V gene. The CDR3 region is CASSTTDYNEQFF. The CDR3 DNA reads TGTGCCAGCAGTACGACAGACTACAATGAGCAGTTCTTC.

A few counts support this clonotype. CDR3 nucleotide sequence: TGTGCCAGCAGCTGGGATCAGACGGTCGGCGAGCAGTACGTC. The encoded protein is CASSWDQTVGEQYV. The genes are TRBV5-5 and TRBJ2-7; D is ambiguous. CDR1 is SGHKS, CDR2 YYEKEE, per germline (reference sequence). CDR3 length: 14 residues. Trimming removed 3 bases from V and 6 bases from J, with 16 bases in between.

The rearrangement joins TRBV5-6 to TRBJ1-1; D remains ambiguous. The V gene's germline CDR1 is SGHDT and CDR2 YYEEEE. V dropped 4 bases and J dropped 1 base, with 8 bases sitting between them. The CDR3 contains 13 residues. The CDR3 DNA follows: TGTGCCAGCAGCGGGGAAGGGAACACTGAAGCTTTCTTT. It specifies CASSGEGNTEAFF.

This clonotype was recorded at least ten times. The chain joins TRBV7-9 to TRBJ1-6, with a weak D call TRBD1 (6 bases). Germline CDR1 reads SEHNR; CDR2 reads FQNEAQ (reference sequence). The V and J ends lost 5 bases and 4 bases respectively, with 15 bases between them. The CDR3 totals 16 residues. The CDR3 sequence is CASSQGTGPYNSPLHF. DNA of the CDR3: TGTGCCAGCAGCCAGGGGACGGGCCCATATAATTCACCCCTCCACTTT.

The chain carries TRBV29-1 and TRBJ1-1; D remains unclear. Germline V gene lookup returns CDR1 SQVTM and CDR2 ANQGSEA. V lost 5 bases, J lost 3 bases, and 13 bases lay in between. The CDR3 spans 13 residues. The DNA for the CDR3 is TGCAGCGTTAAACCCCTAAAGGACACTGAAGCTTTCTTT. Its protein product is CSVKPLKDTEAFF. The whole variable domain, filled in from reference TRBV29-1 and TRBJ1-1, reads SAVISQKPSRDICQRGTSLTIQCQVDSQVTMMFWYRQQPGQSLTLIATANQGSEATYESGFVIDKFPISRPNLTFSTLTVSNMSPEDSSIYLCSVKPLKDTEAFFGQGTRLTVV.

In this sample, this clonotype turned up a few times. The chain combines TRBV6-6 with TRBJ2-3, with D perhaps matching TRBD2 (6 bases). Between the trimmed V and J ends, which lost 7 bases and 14 bases, there was a span of 16 bases. The CDR3 spans 11 residues. Germline CDR1 is MNHNY and CDR2 is SVGAGI (reference sequence). CDR3 nucleotides: TGTGCCAGCACCAAAGGGGACTGGTGGTATTTT. Translating it yields CASTKGDWWYF.

This clonotype was seen only a few times. This chain connects TRBV5-1 to TRBJ2-3; D not resolved. Germline-derived CDR1 and CDR2 are SGHRS and YFSETQ. Trimming stripped 1 base from V and 1 base from J, with 10 bases between. CDR3 length equals 15 residues. The CDR3 bases are TGCGCCAGCAGCTTGTTTCTAGGGCGCACAGATACGCAGTATTTT. This codes for CASSLFLGRTDTQYF.

Comment on this clonotype: The conserved final phenylalanine or tryptophan is absent from the CDR3, which likely points to a read error. It is unclear where the CDR3 begins or ends on the DNA, so no DNA is shown, and the CDR3 is as TCRdb lists it. The chain uses TRBV21-1 and TRBJ1-2; the table's D call TRBD1 went unverified against the DNA. TRBV21-1 is a documented pseudogene. The CDR3 is made up of 10 amino acids, end residues included. Here the CDR3 reads CASTPFLGPH.

The J gene is TRBJ1-4, the V gene TRBV6-5; D call uncertain. Between the trimmed V and J ends, which lost 2 bases and 3 bases, there was a span of 16 bases. The CDR3 sequence is 17 residues long. The V gene's germline CDR1 is MNHEY and CDR2 SVGAGI. DNA of the CDR3: TGTGCCAGCAGTTACGCGTTCCGCCCGGACCCTAATGAAAAACTGTTTTTT. As protein: CASSYAFRPDPNEKLFF.

As concerns this clonotype: The junction departs from the called germline gene at one end, perhaps through a read error. The CDR3 reads CSVEGTGQLFF. Written as DNA, the CDR3 is TGCAGCGTAGAAGGGACAGGCCAACTGTTTTTT. V gene TRBV29-1 combines with J gene TRBJ1-4; 8 bases are shared with TRBD1. This CDR3 has 11 amino acids. Germline-derived CDR1 and CDR2 are SQVTM and ANQGSEA.

In its sample, this clonotype was seen a few times. The chain is built from TRBV11-2 and TRBJ2-1; D gene ambiguous. Per germline, CDR1 SGHAT and CDR2 FQNNGV. Trimming took 0 bases from V and 8 from J, leaving 17 bases between them. The CDR3 spans 16 residues. CDR3 nucleotide sequence: TGTGCCAGCAGCTTAGATCCCAATATCGCGGTGGATGAGCAGTTCTTC. It encodes CASSLDPNIAVDEQFF. The entire variable domain, with the rest obtained from reference TRBV11-2 and TRBJ2-1, is as follows: EAGVAQSPRYKIIEKRQSVAFWCNPISGHATLYWYQQILGQGPKLLIQFQNNGVVDDSQLPKDRFSAERLKGVDSTLKIQPAKLEDSAVYLCASSLDPNIAVDEQFFGPGTRLTVL.

Only a few counts were recorded for this clonotype. The V call is TRBV12-3 or TRBV12-4, the J call TRBJ2-3; D is unresolved. The CDR3 loop spans 16 amino acids. The germline V and J ends were trimmed by 1 base and 0 bases, with 11 bases remaining between them. The CDR3 sequence is CASSLGQAASTDTQYF. As DNA, the CDR3 is TGTGCCAGCAGTTTAGGTCAGGCTGCTAGCACAGATACGCAGTATTTT.

The genes are TRBV28 and TRBJ1-4, with 8 bases that match TRBD1. Germline-derived CDR1 and CDR2 are MDHEN and SYDVKM. The CDR3 extends over 15 amino acids. The V gene end was trimmed by 6 bases and the J gene end by 8 bases; junction bases not matched to a gene: 11. Here the CDR3 reads CASRTPGGRREKLFF. Here the CDR3 DNA reads TGTGCCAGCAGAACCCCAGGGGGCCGGAGGGAAAAACTGTTTTTT. The entire variable domain, with the rest obtained from reference TRBV28 and TRBJ1-4, is as follows: DVKVTQSSRYLVKRTGEKVFLECVQDMDHENMFWYRQDPGLGLRLIYFSYDVKMKEKGDIPEGYSVSREKKERFSLILESASTNQTSMYLCASRTPGGRREKLFFGSGTQLSVL.

As DNA, the CDR3 is TGTGCCAGCAGCTTGGGACTAGCGGGGGCTGGCGAGCAGTACTTC. It encodes CASSLGLAGAGEQYF. J is TRBJ2-7 and V is TRBV7-2, with TRBD2 matching over 14 bases. V trimming: 3 bases; J trimming: 6 bases; junction bases outside the gene matches: 4. CDR3 length: 15 amino acids. Germline V gene data show CDR1 as SGHTA and CDR2 as FQGNSA.

This clonotype came up many times. V gene TRBV29-1 combines with J gene TRBJ2-1; D gene ambiguous. This CDR3 contains 15 residues. V lost 4 bases to trimming and J lost 4 bases, with 17 bases between them. Per germline, CDR1 SQVTM and CDR2 ANQGSEA. CDR3 sequence: CSVATHLQIYNEQFF. The CDR3 nucleotides read TGCAGCGTTGCTACGCATCTCCAGATTTACAATGAGCAGTTCTTC.

The rearrangement joins TRBV12-3 or TRBV12-4 to TRBJ1-2, with a possible D match to TRBD1 (5 bases). Trimming removed 3 bases at V and 8 bases at J, with 13 bases between. CDR3 length equals 13 residues. The CDR3 DNA follows: TGTGCCAGCAGTTTCAGGTCAGGGTACGGCTACACCTTC. This gives the protein CASSFRSGYGYTF.

The chain uses TRBV10-3 and TRBJ2-7; TRBD1 matches 12 bases. CDR1 is ENHRY and CDR2 is SYGVKD in the germline V gene. The CDR3 is 15 residues long. Trimming cost V 2 bases and J 5 bases; bases outside gene matches: 4. The CDR3 protein is CAISESGTGGNEQYV. CDR3 nucleotide sequence: TGTGCCATCAGTGAGAGCGGGACAGGGGGCAACGAGCAGTACGTC.

This chain uses TRBV19 with TRBJ1-5, with TRBD1 matching over 7 bases. Germline trimming cut 6 bases from V and 7 bases from J; bases unmatched to any gene: 12. Germline V gene sequence: CDR1 LNHDA, CDR2 SQIVND (reference sequence). The CDR3 covers 15 residues. CDR3 DNA sequence: TGTGCCAGTAGACAACAGGGGAAAGACAGACAGCCCCAGCATTTT. Translation: CASRQQGKDRQPQHF. Full variable domain (rest looked up from reference TRBV19 and TRBJ1-5): DGGITQSPKYLFRKEGQNVTLSCEQNLNHDAMYWYRQDPGQGLRLIYYSQIVNDFQKGDIAEGYSVSREKKESFPLTVTSAQKNPTAFYLCASRQQGKDRQPQHFGDGTRLSIL.

This clonotype was seen at least ten times. The chain links TRBV29-1 to TRBJ2-7; TRBD2 aligns across 8 bases. Per the germline V gene, CDR1 is SQVTM and CDR2 is ANQGSEA. The junction had 8 bases not matched to a gene; V was cut back by 6 bases and J by 1 base. This CDR3 has 14 residues. CDR3: CSVTRGLGSYEQYF. The DNA of the CDR3 is TGCAGCGTAACCCGGGGACTAGGTTCCTACGAGCAGTACTTC.

The chain uses TRBV12-3 or TRBV12-4 and TRBJ2-1, with a tentative D call TRBD1 (5 bases). Trimming removed 5 bases from V and 10 bases from J, with 15 bases in between. The CDR3 sequence is 13 residues long. Here the CDR3 reads CASSPLGVGEQFF. The DNA for the CDR3 is TGTGCCAGCAGTCCTCTAGGGGTAGGGGAGCAGTTCTTC.

In this sample, this clonotype turned up many times. The chain couples TRBV28 to TRBJ2-3; D gene ambiguous. Germline V gene lookup returns CDR1 MDHEN and CDR2 SYDVKM. Trimming took off 3 bases at V and 5 bases at J, with 9 bases between the two ends. The CDR3 contains 13 residues. The CDR3 nucleotides read TGTGCCAGCAGTTTGGTGACCCTAGATACGCAGTATTTT. Its translation is CASSLVTLDTQYF.

This clonotype appeared a single time. The V gene is TRBV10-2, the J gene TRBJ2-4; D is possibly TRBD2 (7 bases). Trimming pared 2 bases from V and 15 bases from J, leaving 20 bases between. This CDR3 contains 14 residues. Germline assignment: CDR1 WSHSY and CDR2 SAAADI. The CDR3 DNA reads TGCGCCAGCAGTGAGAATTCGGGGGGCGGCTGGAGGTACTTC. This sequence encodes CASSENSGGGWRYF.

This clonotype occurred many times. The rearrangement links TRBV5-1 to TRBJ2-5, with a tentative D call TRBD1 (6 bases). This CDR3 is 15 amino acids long. Deletions cut 1 base from V and 5 bases from J, with 15 bases between. Looked up from germline, CDR1 is SGHRS and CDR2 is YFSETQ. The CDR3 loop is CASSLTGKASETQYF. The CDR3 region has the DNA TGCGCCAGCAGCTTGACAGGGAAGGCGTCGGAGACCCAGTACTTC.

The rearrangement uses TRBV20-1 and TRBJ2-1, with TRBD2 matching over 7 bases. The CDR3 contains 14 residues. Germline V lookup: CDR1 DFQATT, CDR2 SNEGSKA (reference sequence). Trimming cost V 6 bases and J 6 bases; bases outside gene matches: 11. CDR3 sequence (DNA): TGCAGTGCCACTCGGCCGGGACTATTCAATGAGCAGTTCTTC. Translated: CSATRPGLFNEQFF.

The table lists this clonotype with many counts. This chain uses TRBV11-3 with TRBJ2-1, with D possibly being TRBD2 (5 bases). This CDR3 is built from 14 residues. Between the trimmed V and J ends, which lost 5 bases and 0 bases, there was a span of 8 bases. CDR1 and CDR2 (germline): SGHNT, YENEEA. The CDR3 bases are TGTGCCAGCAGCCCCGGGATCTCCTACAATGAGCAGTTCTTC. Protein sequence: CASSPGISYNEQFF.

This clonotype showed up many times. The V call is TRBV20-1, the J call TRBJ1-1; a possible D gene is TRBD1 (6 bases). This CDR3 has 16 amino acids. Trimming cost V 2 bases and J 4 bases, with 20 bases left between them. Germline CDR1 DFQATT, CDR2 SNEGSKA (reference sequence). Written as DNA, the CDR3 is TGCAGTGCTAGACACCCTCTCAACAGGGAAATCACTGAAGCTTTCTTT. Translated: CSARHPLNREITEAFF.

The chain has TRBV6-5 and TRBJ2-1; D might be TRBD1 (7 bases). Trimming shortened V by 2 bases and J by 7 bases, and 12 bases separated the two germline ends. CDR3 length: 14 amino acids. CDR1 and CDR2 (germline): MNHEY, SVGAGI. As DNA, the CDR3 is TGTGCCAGCAGTTACCCAGGGGGAGGTAATGAGCAGTTCTTC. It codes for CASSYPGGGNEQFF.

This clonotype was recorded a few times. This chain uses TRBV29-1 with TRBJ2-7, with 7 bases aligning to TRBD2. This CDR3 contains 11 residues. Looked up from germline, CDR1 is SQVTM and CDR2 is ANQGSEA. V lost 7 bases and J lost 7; bases outside the gene matches: 7. This chain's CDR3 is CSGRLGREQYF. The CDR3 DNA reads as TGCAGCGGCCGCCTCGGGAGGGAGCAGTACTTC.

The sample holds many counts of this clonotype. The rearrangement uses TRBV7-2 and TRBJ1-4; D remains unclear. This CDR3 comprises 15 residues. V lost 5 bases, J lost 0 bases, and 10 bases lay in between. Germline-derived CDR1 and CDR2 are SGHTA and FQGNSA. The CDR3 DNA reads TGTGCCAGCAGCACCCGCCCAGCAACTAATGAAAAACTGTTTTTT. Protein product: CASSTRPATNEKLFF.